Detailed here is one T cell receptor beta chain. This entry belongs to a study of blood T cell repertoires in COVID-19. About the study: Both acute and convalescent COVID-19 samples were obtained from the United States, Italy and Spain.

Profiling relied on immunoSEQ multiplex PCR, and the TCRdb table lists in-frame clones only, not all of them. The data show 250,000 to 350,000 clones, around nine tenths seen once. CDR3 length: 14 residues. Germline-derived CDR1 and CDR2 are LGHDT and YNNKEL (reference sequence). Trimming took 1 base from V and 6 from J, leaving 10 bases between them. V gene TRBV3-1 (or the pseudogene TRBV3-2) combines with J gene TRBJ2-1, with D uncertain. The sample consisted of peripheral blood. This receptor was obtained from a woman in her fifties or sixties with acute or convalescent COVID-19. Written as DNA, the CDR3 is TGTGCCAGCAGCCAAGTGACGGGTCGCAATGAGCAGTTCTTC. This sequence encodes CASSQVTGRNEQFF.